These 5 T cell receptor beta chains were all obtained from the same sample, sequenced in a study of T-cell memory formation after mild COVID-19. MiXCR, applied by TCRdb to the 5' RACE reads, yields one record per CDR3 protein. This table has under 350,000 distinct CDR3 sequences, around 15% appearing once. Sequenced sample: PBMCs or a T cell subset sorted from them (not recorded which). The receptors originated from a man in his late teens or twenties who had mild COVID-19 (a few samples of this study predate the infection). Cell type and time point are not known.

The chain links TRBV6-5 to TRBJ1-2; a possible D gene is TRBD1 (5 bases). V was trimmed by 5 bases and J by 6 bases, leaving 16 bases between them. Looked up from germline, CDR1 is MNHEY and CDR2 is SVGAGI. This CDR3 contains 14 residues. CDR3 bases: TGTGCCAGCAGTGGCCTCCAGGGAGGCGATGGCTACACCTTC. This sequence encodes CASSGLQGGDGYTF.

This clonotype was seen a handful of times. The chain couples TRBV6-2 or TRBV6-3 to TRBJ1-1, with a tentative D call TRBD1 (5 bases). CDR1 is MNHEY, CDR2 SVGEGT, per germline. The CDR3 length is 15 residues. Trimming pared 5 bases from V and 3 bases from J, leaving 16 bases between. The CDR3 region is CASSTGQGVDTEAFF. The CDR3 nucleotides are TGTGCCAGCAGTACGGGTCAGGGAGTCGACACTGAAGCTTTCTTT.

This clonotype was counted between two and nine times. The chain has TRBV5-1 and TRBJ2-3, with TRBD1 matching 9 bases. Per germline, CDR1 SGHRS and CDR2 YFSETQ. The CDR3 sequence is 12 residues long. Trimming removed 6 bases from V and 13 bases from J; junction bases left unmatched: 9. The CDR3 nucleotides read TGCGCCAGCAATGGCCAGGACAGGGGAGAGTATTTT. Amino acids: CASNGQDRGEYF.

This clonotype has only a few counts. V is TRBV9 and J is TRBJ1-2, with TRBD1 matching 7 bases. V lost 0 bases and J lost 6; bases outside the gene matches: 11. The CDR3 extends over 16 amino acids. Germline lookup yields CDR1 SGDLS and CDR2 YYNGEE. The CDR3 DNA sequence: TGTGCCAGCAGCGTAGACAGGGGCGGCACACAAAATGGCTACACCTTC. Translated, it gives CASSVDRGGTQNGYTF.

This clonotype was seen only a few times. This chain joins TRBV21-1 and TRBJ2-4; the table's D gene call, TRBD1, was not cross checked with the DNA. TRBV21-1 is a pseudogene segment. This CDR3 is 19 amino acids long. The CDR3 region is CASSKAAHEHGIPKNIQYF. As DNA, the CDR3 is TGTGCCAGCAGCAAAGCAGCGCATGAACACGGGATCCCCAAAAACATTCAGTACTTC.